These 20 T cell receptor beta chains originate from one sample sequenced in a study of blood T cell repertoires in COVID-19. Some clones are missing from TCRdb's copy, which holds only in-frame ones; the method was immunoSEQ multiplex PCR. The repertoire consists of 150,000 to 200,000 clones, with roughly 90% occurring once and the leading ten covering approximately 0.5%. Input material: peripheral blood. The source of these receptors is a man over 45 with acute or convalescent COVID-19.

V is TRBV7-9 and J is TRBJ1-2; D is unresolved. Trimming pared 7 bases from V and 1 base from J, leaving 7 bases between. The germline gives CDR1 SEHNR, CDR2 FQNEAQ (reference sequence). The CDR3 is 12 residues long. The CDR3 DNA is TGTGCCAGCAATCAGAATAACTATGGCTACACCTTC. Encoded protein: CASNQNNYGYTF.

This chain links TRBV4-2 with TRBJ1-4; 7 positions match TRBD1. The V segment lost 1 base and the J segment 3 bases; nucleotides outside the gene matches: 8. This CDR3 is built from 17 residues. Germline CDR1 and CDR2: LGHNA and YNFKEQ. The CDR3 region has the DNA TGTGCCAGCAGCCAAGCCGGACAGGTGATAGCTAATGAAAAACTGTTTTTT. As protein: CASSQAGQVIANEKLFF.

The rearrangement joins TRBV18 to TRBJ2-3; TRBD2 matches at 8 bases. Germline V CDR1 and CDR2: KGHSH, LQKENI. The trim removed 2 bases at V and 1 base at J, leaving 8 bases unmatched. The CDR3 spans 17 residues. The CDR3 spells CASSPKTSRGGTDTQYF. The CDR3 nucleotides are TGTGCCAGCTCACCAAAAACTTCGCGGGGGGGCACAGATACGCAGTATTTT.

The J gene is TRBJ1-5, the V gene TRBV6-2 or TRBV6-3; no reliable D call. V was shortened by 7 bases and J by 10 bases, with 20 bases between the two germline ends. The CDR3 length is 14 residues. Germline CDR1 reads MNHEY; CDR2 reads SVGEGT. In DNA form, the CDR3 reads TGTGCCAGCAACCCGGGAGAGAGAACCCGCCCCCAGCATTTT. This gives the protein CASNPGERTRPQHF.

The CDR3 DNA sequence: TGCGCCAGCAGACCCCCATCCAGGGACAGCGTTCAAGAGACCCAGTACTTC. Protein: CASRPPSRDSVQETQYF. This chain joins TRBV5-1 and TRBJ2-5; 7 bases map to TRBD1. Germline V lookup: CDR1 SGHRS, CDR2 YFSETQ. The V and J ends lost 5 bases and 2 bases, in that order; junction bases with no gene match: 15. The CDR3 is 17 residues long.

This chain connects TRBV29-1 to TRBJ2-3; perhaps TRBD2 as D (6 bases). The germline CDR1 and CDR2 sequences are SQVTM and ANQGSEA. V lost 6 bases, J lost 5 bases, and 12 bases lay in between. This CDR3 is built from 12 residues. In DNA form, the CDR3 reads TGCAGCGTCGGCATAGCGGTAGATACGCAGTATTTT. Translated: CSVGIAVDTQYF.

The V and J genes are TRBV6-5 and TRBJ2-2; D gene unclear. The CDR3 spans 14 residues. CDR1 and CDR2 (germline): MNHEY, SVGAGI. V was shortened by 0 bases and J by 1 base, with 3 bases between the two germline ends. This CDR3 reads CASSYSRNTGELFF. CDR3 DNA sequence: TGTGCCAGCAGTTACTCGAGGAACACCGGGGAGCTGTTTTTT.

J is TRBJ1-4 and V is TRBV9; D is possibly TRBD1 (6 bases). Germline-derived CDR1 and CDR2 are SGDLS and YYNGEE. The CDR3 is made up of 16 amino acids. The germline V and J ends were trimmed by 3 bases and 2 bases, with 14 bases remaining between them. CDR3: CASSGGRLGTNEKLFF. The CDR3 DNA reads TGTGCCAGCAGCGGGGGGCGACTGGGCACTAATGAAAAACTGTTTTTT.

This clone was observed a handful of times. This chain uses TRBV9 with TRBJ2-2, with TRBD2 identical over 8 bases. The germline V gene encodes CDR1 SGDLS and CDR2 YYNGEE. The ends lost 5 bases at V and 1 base at J; junction bases unmatched: 10. The CDR3 is made up of 17 amino acids. In DNA form, the CDR3 reads TGTGCCAGCAGAATCTCCGGACTAGCAGAGAACACCGGGGAGCTGTTTTTT. Protein product: CASRISGLAENTGELFF.

This clone was recorded a few times. The chain has TRBV7-9 and TRBJ1-5; TRBD1 matches at 8 bases. Trimming removed 8 bases from V and 4 bases from J; junction bases left unmatched: 7. In germline, CDR1 is SEHNR, CDR2 FQNEAQ (reference sequence). There are 14 residues in the CDR3. The DNA for the CDR3 is TGTGCCAGCGGAACCGGGACAGGTAATCAGCCCCAGCATTTT. This gives the protein CASGTGTGNQPQHF.

This chain links TRBV11-2 with TRBJ2-1; no clear D gene. In germline, CDR1 is SGHAT, CDR2 FQNNGV. V shed 1 base and J shed 7 bases, with 8 bases lying between them. The CDR3 has 13 amino acids. CDR3 in DNA: TGTGCCAGCAGCTTAGGAATTCGGAATGAGCAGTTCTTC. This codes for CASSLGIRNEQFF.

V usage is TRBV3-1 (or the pseudogene TRBV3-2) and J usage is TRBJ1-5; 8 bases line up with TRBD1. J gave up 7 bases and V 1 base, and 3 bases lay outside the gene matches. From germline, CDR1 is LGHDT and CDR2 YNNKEL (reference sequence). The CDR3 loop spans 14 amino acids. CDR3 sequence reads: CASSQATGDQPQHF. The CDR3 DNA is TGTGCCAGCAGCCAAGCGACAGGGGACCAGCCCCAGCATTTT.

V gene TRBV27 combines with J gene TRBJ1-2; D possibly corresponds to TRBD1 (5 bases). V shed 5 bases and J shed 2 bases, with 12 bases lying between them. There are 14 residues in the CDR3. CDR1 MNHEY and CDR2 SMNVEV come from the germline V gene (reference sequence). CDR3 DNA sequence: TGTGCCAGCAGTCCGTTACAGGCGAACTATGGCTACACCTTC. It codes for CASSPLQANYGYTF.

For the CDR3, the DNA is TGTGCCAGCAAACAAGGGGACTATGGCTACACCTTC. Amino acid sequence: CASKQGDYGYTF. This chain links TRBV2 with TRBJ1-2; D possibly corresponds to TRBD1 (5 bases). The CDR3 sequence is 12 residues long. Germline CDR1 is SNHLY and CDR2 is FYNNEI. V shed 7 bases and J shed 3 bases, with 9 bases lying between them. The complete variable domain, with remaining parts taken from reference TRBV2 and TRBJ1-2, reads EPEVTQTPSHQVTQMGQEVILRCVPISNHLYFYWYRQILGQKVEFLVSFYNNEISEKSEIFDDQFSVERPDGSNFTLKIRSTKLEDSAMYFCASKQGDYGYTFGSGTRLTVV.

The count of this clone is one. The J gene is TRBJ2-7, the V gene TRBV19; 16 bases are a match to TRBD2. J was trimmed by 6 bases and V by 5 bases; bases with no gene match: 4. This CDR3 has 15 amino acids. The germline V gene encodes CDR1 LNHDA and CDR2 SQIVND (reference sequence). The CDR3 protein is CASSPGLAGGVEQYF. The DNA for the CDR3 is TGTGCCAGTAGTCCGGGACTAGCGGGAGGGGTCGAGCAGTACTTC.

The CDR3 protein is CASSLAGTGGEKLFF. CDR3 in DNA: TGCGCCAGCAGCTTGGCCGGGACAGGGGGTGAAAAACTGTTTTTT. This chain links TRBV5-1 with TRBJ1-4; 11 nucleotides line up with TRBD1. The CDR3 length is 15 residues. V gave up 0 bases and J gave up 7 bases; unmatched junction bases: 2. From germline, CDR1 is SGHRS and CDR2 YFSETQ.

The chain recombines TRBV28 with TRBJ2-5; 10 positions match TRBD1. Germline V gene data show CDR1 as MDHEN and CDR2 as SYDVKM. V dropped 3 bases and J dropped 4; count of bases not matched to a gene: 2. The CDR3 covers 14 residues. The CDR3 spells CASSFRQGAETQYF. The CDR3 DNA sequence: TGTGCCAGCAGTTTTAGACAGGGGGCAGAGACCCAGTACTTC. The variable domain in full, completed from reference TRBV28 and TRBJ2-5, reads DVKVTQSSRYLVKRTGEKVFLECVQDMDHENMFWYRQDPGLGLRLIYFSYDVKMKEKGDIPEGYSVSREKKERFSLILESASTNQTSMYLCASSFRQGAETQYFGPGTRLLVL.

This chain uses TRBV5-5 with TRBJ1-6; unclear D gene. CDR3 size: 15 residues. With 4 bases removed from V and 0 bases from J, the gap between germline ends came to 8 bases. The germline CDR1 and CDR2 sequences are SGHKS and YYEKEE (reference sequence). For the CDR3, the DNA is TGTGCCAGCAGCCAACAGAGCTCCTATAATTCACCCCTCCACTTT. This codes for CASSQQSSYNSPLHF. The full variable domain, its missing parts supplied by reference TRBV5-5 and TRBJ1-6, is DAGVTQSPTHLIKTRGQQVTLRCSPISGHKSVSWYQQVLGQGPQFIFQYYEKEERGRGNFPDRFSARQFPNYSSELNVNALLLGDSALYLCASSQQSSYNSPLHFGNGTRLTVT.

This chain connects TRBV19 to TRBJ1-4; perhaps TRBD1 as D (6 bases). The CDR3 length is 12 residues. Trimming removed 5 bases at V and 7 bases at J, with 8 bases between. Germline V gene lookup returns CDR1 LNHDA and CDR2 SQIVND (reference sequence). CDR3 in amino acids: CASSLQGEKLFF. DNA of the CDR3: TGTGCCAGTAGTTTACAGGGTGAAAAACTGTTTTTT. Filled out from reference TRBV19 and TRBJ1-4, the complete variable domain reads DGGITQSPKYLFRKEGQNVTLSCEQNLNHDAMYWYRQDPGQGLRLIYYSQIVNDFQKGDIAEGYSVSREKKESFPLTVTSAQKNPTAFYLCASSLQGEKLFFGSGTQLSVL.

The rearrangement uses TRBV30 and TRBJ1-5; D gene ambiguous. CDR1 is GTSNPN and CDR2 is SVGIG in the germline V gene (reference sequence). The CDR3 runs 14 residues. V shed 2 bases and J shed 2 bases, with 10 bases lying between them. The DNA for the CDR3 is TGTGCCTGGAGTCGGGGTGAAGGCAATCAGCCCCAGCATTTT. Translating it yields CAWSRGEGNQPQHF. Complete variable domain (other parts from reference TRBV30 and TRBJ1-5): SQTIHQWPATLVQPVGSPLSLECTVEGTSNPNLYWYRQAAGRGLQLLFYSVGIGQISSEVPQNLSASRPQDRQFILSSKKLLLSDSGFYLCAWSRGEGNQPQHFGDGTRLSIL.